This entry concerns a single T cell receptor beta chain. Its antigen is currently unknown. The sample belongs to a study of long-term antiretroviral therapy in people with HIV. With 0 bases removed from V and 4 bases from J, the gap between germline ends came to 10 bases. The CDR3 spans 15 residues. The germline CDR1 and CDR2 sequences are SGHAT and FQNNGV. It was version v3.0 of the immunoSEQ assay that was run at survey level. TCRdb's copy holds only in-frame clones and misses some; the assay was immunoSEQ multiplex PCR. This sample has more than 11,000 clones, with 80% to 90% found just once. Whole-study findings and limits: The study found that diversity rose after ART but stayed below transplant donor controls.

This TCR was sampled from a young man with HIV. Source: unsorted PBMCs, taken 0.4 years after starting antiretroviral therapy. This rearrangement joins TRBV11-2 to TRBJ2-1; D possibly corresponds to TRBD1 (5 bases). The CDR3: CASSLDRAGYNEQFF. CDR3 nucleotides: TGTGCCAGCAGCTTAGACAGGGCAGGGTACAATGAGCAGTTCTTC.